This TCR beta chain was recovered during a study of OX40 agonist ivuxolimab in advanced cancers. Study at large: Patients receiving dose escalation had hepatocellular carcinoma, melanoma, renal cell or head and neck cancer. Partial responses were achieved by three patients: one hepatocellular carcinoma, two cutaneous melanoma. Overall study results and limits: Which antigen the expanded peripheral T cells recognized is unknown.

The CDR3 runs 15 residues. The germline V gene has CDR1 MRHNA and CDR2 SNTAGT. Trimming removed 2 bases from V and 6 bases from J; junction bases left unmatched: 6. Notes on this clone: Its antigen is unidentified.

Libraries were prepared by immunoSEQ multiplex PCR; TCRdb keeps only in-frame clonotypes and omits some of them. This table holds around 60,000 clones, approximately 89% found once. The chain has TRBV6-4 and TRBJ2-1; 8 nucleotides align to TRBD2. This receptor was obtained from an adult with an advanced solid tumor such as melanoma, head and neck, liver or kidney cancer. Source: CD4+ or CD8+ T cells sorted from blood, taken in a trial of the OX40 agonist ivuxolimab. CDR3 DNA: TGTGCCAGCAGTGACCAAGCGGGAGCGGGCAATGAGCAGTTCTTC. Translated: CASSDQAGAGNEQFF.